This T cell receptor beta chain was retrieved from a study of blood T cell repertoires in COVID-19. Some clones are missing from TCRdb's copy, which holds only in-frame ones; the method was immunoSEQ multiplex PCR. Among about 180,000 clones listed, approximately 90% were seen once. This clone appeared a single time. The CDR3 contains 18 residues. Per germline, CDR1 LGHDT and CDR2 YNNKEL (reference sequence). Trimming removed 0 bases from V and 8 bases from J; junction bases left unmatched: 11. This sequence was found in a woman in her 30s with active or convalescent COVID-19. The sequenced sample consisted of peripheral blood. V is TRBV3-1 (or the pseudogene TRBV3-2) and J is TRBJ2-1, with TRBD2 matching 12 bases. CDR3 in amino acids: CASSQDWTSGEWGDEQFF. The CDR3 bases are TGTGCCAGCAGCCAAGACTGGACTAGCGGGGAATGGGGCGATGAGCAGTTCTTC.